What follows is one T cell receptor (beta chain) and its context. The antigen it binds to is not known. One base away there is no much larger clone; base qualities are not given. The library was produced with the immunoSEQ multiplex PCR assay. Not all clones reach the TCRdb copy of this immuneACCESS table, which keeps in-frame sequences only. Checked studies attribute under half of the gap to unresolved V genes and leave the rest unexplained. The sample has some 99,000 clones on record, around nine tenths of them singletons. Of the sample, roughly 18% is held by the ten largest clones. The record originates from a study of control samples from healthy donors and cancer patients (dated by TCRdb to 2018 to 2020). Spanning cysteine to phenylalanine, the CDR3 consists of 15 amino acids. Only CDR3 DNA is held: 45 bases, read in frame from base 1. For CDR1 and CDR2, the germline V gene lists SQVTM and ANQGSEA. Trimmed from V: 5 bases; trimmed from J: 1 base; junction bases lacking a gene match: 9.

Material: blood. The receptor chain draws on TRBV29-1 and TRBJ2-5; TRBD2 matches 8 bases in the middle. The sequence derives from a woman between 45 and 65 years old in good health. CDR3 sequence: CSVHWVAGSQETQYF. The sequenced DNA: TGCAGCGTTCACTGGGTAGCGGGGTCCCAAGAGACCCAGTACTTC.